The clone carrying this T cell receptor beta chain has more than one count but fewer than ten. As yet, its antigen is unknown. The record originates from a study of T-cell reconstitution after alpha-beta-depleted transplantation in children. Study-level findings and limits: For some patients, TCRbeta diversity was high at day 60 because of recipient T cells and thymic progenitors that survived. Reportedly, alpha-beta T cells present about two months post-transplant originated from several hundred expanded clones of graft origin. Newly generated T cells supplied most T-cell counts and diversity one year post-transplant.

Germline values: CDR1 SQVTM, CDR2 ANQGSEA. V was clipped by 3 bases and J by 0 bases, with 12 bases between them. This CDR3 region has 15 residues. Preparation of the TCRbeta library used unique molecular identifiers. TCRdb re-called the PCR reads through MiXCR, storing one row per CDR3 protein. Among roughly 790,000 distinct CDR3 sequences listed, around 15% were seen once. This TCR came from a male patient younger than 18 who had a stem cell transplant for acute lymphoblastic leukemia, so the T cells may come from the graft donor. The chain joins TRBV29-1 to TRBJ2-1; possible D gene TRBD1, 5 bases. The sequences come from PBMCs, mostly from graft donor cells, collected 360 days after TCRalphabeta/CD19-depleted stem cell transplant. For the CDR3, the DNA is TGCAGCGTTGATTACCAGGGTAGCTCCTACAATGAGCAGTTCTTC. Translation gives CSVDYQGSSYNEQFF.